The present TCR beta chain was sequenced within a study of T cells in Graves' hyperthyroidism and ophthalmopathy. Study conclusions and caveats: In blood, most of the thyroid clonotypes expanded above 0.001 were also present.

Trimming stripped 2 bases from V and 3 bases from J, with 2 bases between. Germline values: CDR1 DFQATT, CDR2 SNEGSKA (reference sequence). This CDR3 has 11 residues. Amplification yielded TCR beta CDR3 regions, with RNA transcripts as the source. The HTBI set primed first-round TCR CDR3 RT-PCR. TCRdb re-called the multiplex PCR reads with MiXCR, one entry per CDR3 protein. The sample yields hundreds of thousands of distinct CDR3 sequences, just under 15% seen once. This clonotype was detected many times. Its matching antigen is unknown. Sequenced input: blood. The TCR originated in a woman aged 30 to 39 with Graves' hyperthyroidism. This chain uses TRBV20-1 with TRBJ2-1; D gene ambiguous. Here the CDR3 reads CSARFYNEQFF. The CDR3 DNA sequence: TGCAGTGCTAGATTCTACAATGAGCAGTTCTTC.